Listed here are 2 T cell receptor beta chains from one sample, sequenced in a study of T cells after yellow fever vaccination. In TCRdb, the 5' RACE reads were re-called with MiXCR into one record per CDR3 protein. The repertoire consists of approximately 330,000 distinct CDR3 sequences, with under 15% occurring once and the leading ten covering approximately 3.4%. The specimen comprised CD4+ T cells sorted from PBMCs, sampled 15 days after the yellow fever booster vaccination. The source of these receptors is a young man who received the YFV17D yellow fever vaccine.

The table lists this clonotype with a few counts. The V call is TRBV14, the J call TRBJ2-5, with TRBD2 matching 13 bases. In germline, CDR1 is SGHDN, CDR2 FVKESK. V was pared by 5 bases and J by 4 bases, with 4 bases of the junction left unmatched. The CDR3 totals 15 residues. The CDR3 coding sequence is TGTGCCAGCAGCGCGCGACTAGCGGGAGGAGAGACCCAGTACTTC. This gives the protein CASSARLAGGETQYF. Full variable domain (rest looked up from reference TRBV14 and TRBJ2-5): EAGVTQFPSHSVIEKGQTVTLRCDPISGHDNLYWYRRVMGKEIKFLLHFVKESKQDESGMPNNRFLAERTGGTYSTLKVQPAELEDSGVYFCASSARLAGGETQYFGPGTRLLVL.

This chain connects TRBV5-1 to TRBJ2-3; possible D gene TRBD2, 5 bases. From germline, CDR1 is SGHRS and CDR2 YFSETQ. V lost 7 bases and J lost 5, with 20 bases in between. The CDR3 contains 15 residues. The CDR3 DNA follows: TGCGCCAGCGCCCCCCGGGATCCGACCGGAGATACGCAGTATTTT. This codes for CASAPRDPTGDTQYF.